The text below deals with one TCR beta chain. The antigen remains undetermined. CDR3 length equals 13 residues. The V gene's germline CDR1 is MNHGY and CDR2 SAAAGT. TRB rearrangements were amplified by touch-down multiplex PCR with mixed TRB-A/B primers. TCRdb reanalyzed the multiplex PCR reads, giving one entry per CDR3 protein sequence and no DNA. The repertoire table contains about 15,000 distinct CDR3 sequences. The data are from a study of T cell clusters in autoimmune cytopenias. Points from the study as a whole: The T cell clusters came from computational analysis alone and lack functional validation.

Some 34,000 genome equivalents of blood DNA were amplified for TRB. These same records also appear under a second study, on T cell repertoires in aging, cancer and after chemotherapy. Turning to that study: Six age groups, ranging from 30 or younger to 70 or older, included the donors. Healthy donors lost TCR diversity with age mainly through richness, cancer patients through richness and evenness.

This clonotype was sampled from a human donor in good health. The chain combines TRBV6-8 with TRBJ2-7; without DNA, the TCRdb call of TRBD2 cannot be checked. The sample was peripheral blood. The CDR3 protein is CASLLVAGDEQYF.